The 4 T cell receptor beta chains below come from one sample, sequenced in a study of T-cell memory formation after mild COVID-19. TCRdb independently ran MiXCR on the 5' RACE reads; one entry per CDR3 protein. The sample shows 470,000 or so distinct CDR3 sequences, around 17% of them seen only once. The specimen sequenced was PBMCs or a T cell subset sorted from them (not recorded which). The receptors shown here come from a man younger than 35 who had mild COVID-19 (a few samples of this study predate the infection). Cell type and time point are not known.

A few counts support this clonotype. The V gene is TRBV12-3 or TRBV12-4, the J gene TRBJ1-5; D gene ambiguous. Trimming cost V 5 bases and J 5 bases, with 7 bases left between them. The CDR3 loop spans 12 amino acids. The CDR3 spells CASSPSDQPQHF. DNA of the CDR3: TGTGCCAGCAGTCCCAGCGATCAGCCCCAGCATTTT.

V is TRBV7-2 and J is TRBJ2-7; D gene uncertain. The germline V gene has CDR1 SGHTA and CDR2 FQGNSA. The CDR3 loop spans 12 amino acids. Deletions cut 2 bases from V and 6 bases from J, with 8 bases between. The CDR3 DNA reads TGTGCCAGCAGCTTATCCGGCCCCGAGCAGTACTTC. It translates to CASSLSGPEQYF.

This rearrangement joins TRBV18 to TRBJ2-7; 7 positions agree with TRBD1. The CDR3 is 12 amino acids. The trim removed 4 bases at V and 5 bases at J, leaving 2 bases unmatched. CDR1 is KGHSH and CDR2 is LQKENI in the germline V gene. CDR3 nucleotide sequence: TGTGCCAGCTCACGAGACAGGGACGAGCAGTACTTC. Protein sequence: CASSRDRDEQYF.

This clonotype was detected a few times. The chain recombines TRBV5-1 with TRBJ2-7, with 15 bases lining up with TRBD2. The germline V gene has CDR1 SGHRS and CDR2 YFSETQ. The junction had 8 bases not matched to a gene; V was cut back by 4 bases and J by 3 bases. The CDR3 has 17 amino acids. The CDR3 DNA reads as TGCGCCAGCAGCCCGTGGACTAGCGGGGGGGCGGGCTACGAGCAGTACTTC. Encoded protein: CASSPWTSGGAGYEQYF. Full variable domain (rest looked up from reference TRBV5-1 and TRBJ2-7): KAGVTQTPRYLIKTRGQQVTLSCSPISGHRSVSWYQQTPGQGLQFLFEYFSETQRNKGNFPGRFSGRQFSNSRSEMNVSTLELGDSALYLCASSPWTSGGAGYEQYFGPGTRLTVT.